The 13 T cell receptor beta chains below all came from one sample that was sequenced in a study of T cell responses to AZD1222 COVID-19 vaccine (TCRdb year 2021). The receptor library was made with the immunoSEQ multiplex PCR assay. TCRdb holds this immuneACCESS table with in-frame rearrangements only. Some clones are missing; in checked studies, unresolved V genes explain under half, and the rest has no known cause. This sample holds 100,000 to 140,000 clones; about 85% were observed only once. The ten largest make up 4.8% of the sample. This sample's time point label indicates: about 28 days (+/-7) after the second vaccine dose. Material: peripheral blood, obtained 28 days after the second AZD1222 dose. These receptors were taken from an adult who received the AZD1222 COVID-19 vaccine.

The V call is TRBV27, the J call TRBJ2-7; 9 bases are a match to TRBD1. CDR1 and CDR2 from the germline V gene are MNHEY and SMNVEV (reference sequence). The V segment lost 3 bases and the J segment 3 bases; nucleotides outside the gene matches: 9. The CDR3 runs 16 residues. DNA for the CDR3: TGTGCCAGCAGTTTTCTGGGACAGGGCTACCACTACGAGCAGTACTTC. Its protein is CASSFLGQGYHYEQYF.

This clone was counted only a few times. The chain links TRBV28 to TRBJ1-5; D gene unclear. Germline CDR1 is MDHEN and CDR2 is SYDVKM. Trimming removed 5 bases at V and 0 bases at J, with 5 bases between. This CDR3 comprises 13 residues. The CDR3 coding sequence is TGTGCCAGCAGTCTCAATAGCAATCAGCCCCAGCATTTT. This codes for CASSLNSNQPQHF.

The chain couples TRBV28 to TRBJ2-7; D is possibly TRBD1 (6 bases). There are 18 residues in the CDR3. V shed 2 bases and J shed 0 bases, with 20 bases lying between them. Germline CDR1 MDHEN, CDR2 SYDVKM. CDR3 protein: CASSLTLSDRSLSYEQYF. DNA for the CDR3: TGTGCCAGCAGTTTAACCTTGTCAGACAGGTCCCTCTCCTACGAGCAGTACTTC. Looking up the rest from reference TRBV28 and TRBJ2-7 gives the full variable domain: DVKVTQSSRYLVKRTGEKVFLECVQDMDHENMFWYRQDPGLGLRLIYFSYDVKMKEKGDIPEGYSVSREKKERFSLILESASTNQTSMYLCASSLTLSDRSLSYEQYFGPGTRLTVT.

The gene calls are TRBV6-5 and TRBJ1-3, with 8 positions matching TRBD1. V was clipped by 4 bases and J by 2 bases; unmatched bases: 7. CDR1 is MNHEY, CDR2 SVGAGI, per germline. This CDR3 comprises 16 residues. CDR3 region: CASSSGQGSTGNTIYF. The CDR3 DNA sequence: TGTGCCAGCAGTTCCGGACAGGGCTCCACTGGAAACACCATATATTTT.

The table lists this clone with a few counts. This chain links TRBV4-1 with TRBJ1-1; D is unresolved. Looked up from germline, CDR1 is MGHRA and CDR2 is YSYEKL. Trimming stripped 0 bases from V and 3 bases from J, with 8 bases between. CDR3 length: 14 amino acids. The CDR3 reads CASSQDRYDTEAFF. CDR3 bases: TGCGCCAGCAGCCAAGATCGTTACGACACTGAAGCTTTCTTT.

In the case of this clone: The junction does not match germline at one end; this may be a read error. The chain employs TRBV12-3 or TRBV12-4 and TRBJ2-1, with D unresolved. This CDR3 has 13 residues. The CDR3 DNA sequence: TGTGCCAGCAGTTCCTTCTCCGACAATGAGCAGTTCTTC. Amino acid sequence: CASSSFSDNEQFF.

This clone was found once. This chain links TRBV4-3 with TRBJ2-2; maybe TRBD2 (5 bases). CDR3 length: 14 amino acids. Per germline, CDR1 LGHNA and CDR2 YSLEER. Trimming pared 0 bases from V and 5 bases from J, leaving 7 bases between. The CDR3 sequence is CASSQERATGELFF. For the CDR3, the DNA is TGCGCCAGCAGCCAAGAGAGGGCTACCGGGGAGCTGTTTTTT.

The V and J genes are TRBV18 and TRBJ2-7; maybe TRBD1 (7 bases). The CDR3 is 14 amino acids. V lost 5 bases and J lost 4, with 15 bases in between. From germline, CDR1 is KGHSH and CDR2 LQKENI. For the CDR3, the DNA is TGTGCCAGCTCAGGGGCGGCAGGGGGGTACGAGCAGTACTTC. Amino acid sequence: CASSGAAGGYEQYF.

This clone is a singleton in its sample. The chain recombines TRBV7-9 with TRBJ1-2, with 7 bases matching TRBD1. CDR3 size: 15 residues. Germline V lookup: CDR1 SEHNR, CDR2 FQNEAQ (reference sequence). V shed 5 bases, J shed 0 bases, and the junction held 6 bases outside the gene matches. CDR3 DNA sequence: TGTGCCAGCAGCCCATGGGACAGCGCTAACTATGGCTACACCTTC. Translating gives CASSPWDSANYGYTF. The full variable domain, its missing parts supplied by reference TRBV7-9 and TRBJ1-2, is DTGVSQNPRHKITKRGQNVTFRCDPISEHNRLYWYRQTLGQGPEFLTYFQNEAQLEKSRLLSDRFSAERPKGSFSTLEIQRTEQGDSAMYLCASSPWDSANYGYTFGSGTRLTVV.

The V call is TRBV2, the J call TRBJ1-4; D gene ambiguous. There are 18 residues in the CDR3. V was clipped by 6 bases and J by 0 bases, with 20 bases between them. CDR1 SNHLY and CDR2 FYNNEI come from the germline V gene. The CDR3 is CASSALDGSIATNEKLFF. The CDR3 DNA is TGTGCCAGCAGCGCCTTGGACGGGTCTATTGCAACTAATGAAAAACTGTTTTTT. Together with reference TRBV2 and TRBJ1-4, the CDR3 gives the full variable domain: EPEVTQTPSHQVTQMGQEVILRCVPISNHLYFYWYRQILGQKVEFLVSFYNNEISEKSEIFDDQFSVERPDGSNFTLKIRSTKLEDSAMYFCASSALDGSIATNEKLFFGSGTQLSVL.

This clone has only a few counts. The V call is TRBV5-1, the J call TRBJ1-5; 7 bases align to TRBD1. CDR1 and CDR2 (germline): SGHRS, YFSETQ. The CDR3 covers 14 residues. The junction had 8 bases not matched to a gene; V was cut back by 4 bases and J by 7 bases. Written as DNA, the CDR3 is TGCGCCAGCAGCCCAGGACAGGAGGGACAGCCCCAGCATTTT. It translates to CASSPGQEGQPQHF.

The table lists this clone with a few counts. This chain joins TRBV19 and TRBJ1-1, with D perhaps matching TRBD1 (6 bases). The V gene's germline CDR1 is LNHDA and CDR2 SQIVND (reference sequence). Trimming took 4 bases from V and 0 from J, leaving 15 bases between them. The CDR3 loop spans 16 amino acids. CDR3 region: CASSSGRGGLNTEAFF. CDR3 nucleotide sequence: TGTGCCAGTAGTAGCGGGCGAGGGGGTCTGAACACTGAAGCTTTCTTT.

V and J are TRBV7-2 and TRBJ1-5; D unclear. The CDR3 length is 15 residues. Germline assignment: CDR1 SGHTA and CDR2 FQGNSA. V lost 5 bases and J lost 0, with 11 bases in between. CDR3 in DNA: TGTGCCAGCAGCCCTGGCGGTTCTAGCAATCAGCCCCAGCATTTT. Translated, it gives CASSPGGSSNQPQHF. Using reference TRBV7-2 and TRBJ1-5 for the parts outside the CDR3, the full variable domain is GAGVSQSPSNKVTEKGKDVELRCDPISGHTALYWYRQSLGQGLEFLIYFQGNSAPDKSGLPSDRFSAERTGGSVSTLTIQRTQQEDSAVYLCASSPGGSSNQPQHFGDGTRLSIL.